Following are 30 T cell receptor beta chains from one sample sequenced in a study of blood T cell repertoires in COVID-19. The protocol was immunoSEQ multiplex PCR, while the TCRdb copy is restricted to in-frame clones and leaves out a portion. The data contain about 94,000 clones, 80% of them singletons. The sample taken for sequencing was peripheral blood. All receptors come from an elderly woman with acute or convalescent COVID-19.

This sequence joins TRBV6-5 and TRBJ1-1; 9 bases agree with TRBD1. Germline V CDR1 and CDR2: MNHEY, SVGAGI. The CDR3 has 15 residues. J was trimmed by 0 bases and V by 6 bases; bases with no gene match: 5. CDR3 protein: CASRPGDRVNTEAFF. The CDR3, as DNA: TGTGCCAGCAGACCTGGGGACAGGGTGAACACTGAAGCTTTCTTT.

This rearrangement joins TRBV5-5 to TRBJ2-1; 13 bases map to TRBD2. V was pared by 4 bases and J by 8 bases, with 6 bases of the junction left unmatched. CDR1 is SGHKS and CDR2 is YYEKEE in the germline V gene (reference sequence). The CDR3 is made up of 15 amino acids. CDR3 in amino acids: CASSPLAGGLDEQFF. The CDR3, as DNA: TGTGCCAGCAGCCCACTAGCGGGAGGGCTCGATGAGCAGTTCTTC.

V usage is TRBV6-6 and J usage is TRBJ2-5, with 9 positions matching TRBD2. The CDR3 runs 16 residues. Losses at the gene ends were 6 bases for V and 2 bases for J; bases not matched to a gene: 10. Germline V gene data show CDR1 as MNHNY and CDR2 as SVGAGI (reference sequence). In nucleotides, the CDR3 is TGTGCCAGCAGCCTCAGCGAAGCGGGAGGACAAGAGACCCAGTACTTC. Translating it yields CASSLSEAGGQETQYF.

The chain couples TRBV5-6 to TRBJ2-7; the match to TRBD2 covers 13 bases. Germline CDR1 reads SGHDT; CDR2 reads YYEEEE. The CDR3 extends over 15 amino acids. V shed 4 bases, J shed 2 bases, and the junction held 3 bases outside the gene matches. CDR3 DNA sequence: TGTGCCAGCAGCGGGGGACTAGCGGGACCCTACGAGCAGTACTTC. This encodes CASSGGLAGPYEQYF.

The chain combines TRBV15 with TRBJ2-7, with 8 bases identical to TRBD2. The CDR3 spans 15 residues. The J segment lost 4 bases and the V segment lost 4 bases, leaving 9 bases of the junction unmatched. Germline CDR1 is LNHNV and CDR2 is YYDKDF (reference sequence). This chain's CDR3 is CATSIQREPYYEQYF. In DNA, the CDR3 is TGTGCCACCAGCATACAGCGGGAGCCTTATTACGAGCAGTACTTC.

The J gene is TRBJ2-3, the V gene TRBV7-9; 8 bases agree with TRBD2. Germline CDR1 is SEHNR and CDR2 is FQNEAQ (reference sequence). V was clipped by 4 bases and J by 2 bases; unmatched bases: 8. CDR3 size: 16 residues. The CDR3 DNA follows: TGTGCCAGCAGCTACGAGGGGACTAGGGTCACAGATACGCAGTATTTT. Translation: CASSYEGTRVTDTQYF.

CDR3 nucleotides: TGTGCCAGCAGTAAGGAGGGGACAAGGACGGGGGGCACCCAAGAGACCCAGTACTTC. It codes for CASSKEGTRTGGTQETQYF. V gene TRBV21-1 combines with J gene TRBJ2-5; the table's D call of TRBD2 was not tested on the DNA. TRBV21-1 counts as a pseudogene. This CDR3 has 19 amino acids.

This clone was seen only a few times. The chain combines TRBV27 with TRBJ1-2; D is possibly TRBD1 (5 bases). V was shortened by 5 bases and J by 5 bases, with 21 bases between the two germline ends. This CDR3 is 16 amino acids long. The germline gives CDR1 MNHEY, CDR2 SMNVEV (reference sequence). The CDR3: CASSPHLLGRQYGYTF. The CDR3 nucleotides are TGTGCCAGCAGTCCCCACCTTCTGGGGCGACAATATGGCTACACCTTC.

V gene TRBV2 combines with J gene TRBJ2-3; 7 bases fit TRBD1. Germline loops: CDR1 SNHLY, CDR2 FYNNEI. The ends lost 4 bases at V and 1 base at J; junction bases unmatched: 2. The length of the CDR3 is 14 residues. CDR3 loop: CASSGQGRTDTQYF. The CDR3 DNA sequence: TGTGCCAGCAGTGGACAGGGCCGCACAGATACGCAGTATTTT.

This clone showed up just once. Written as DNA, the CDR3 is TGTGCCAGCAGCCCGGGACTCCCGGGAAACATTCAGTACTTC. Its protein is CASSPGLPGNIQYF. This chain connects TRBV13 to TRBJ2-4; D is possibly TRBD2 (6 bases). CDR1 and CDR2 (germline): PRHDT, FYEKMQ (reference sequence). The length of the CDR3 is 14 residues. V shed 5 bases and J shed 6 bases, with 14 bases lying between them.

The gene calls are TRBV5-6 and TRBJ2-5; 10 bases are a match to TRBD2. The CDR3 is 18 residues long. Germline CDR1 SGHDT, CDR2 YYEEEE. V dropped 0 bases and J dropped 4; count of bases not matched to a gene: 12. CDR3: CASSLGKAGGPVGETQYF. The DNA of the CDR3 is TGTGCCAGCAGCTTGGGGAAAGCGGGGGGGCCTGTAGGAGAGACCCAGTACTTC.

The chain recombines TRBV3-1 (or the pseudogene TRBV3-2) with TRBJ2-2, with TRBD1 as a possible D gene (6 bases). This CDR3 contains 13 residues. CDR1 and CDR2 from the germline V gene are LGHDT and YNNKEL (reference sequence). V was clipped by 4 bases and J by 7 bases, with 10 bases between them. DNA of the CDR3: TGTGCCAGCAGCCTTACAGGGTACGGGGAGCTGTTTTTT. This encodes CASSLTGYGELFF.

This clone was recorded many times. This chain connects TRBV5-1 to TRBJ2-7, with 8 bases aligning to TRBD1. The ends lost 7 bases at V and 2 bases at J; junction bases unmatched: 8. Germline CDR1 reads SGHRS; CDR2 reads YFSETQ. The CDR3 has 14 amino acids. The CDR3 loop reads CASRLATGAYEQYF. CDR3 sequence (DNA): TGCGCCAGCCGTCTAGCGACAGGGGCCTACGAGCAGTACTTC.

The rearrangement joins TRBV28 to TRBJ2-7; tentative D call: TRBD2 (5 bases). CDR3 length: 14 amino acids. From germline, CDR1 is MDHEN and CDR2 SYDVKM. Trimming cost V 2 bases and J 2 bases, with 10 bases left between them. The CDR3 region has the DNA TGTGCCAGCAGTTTAATGGGGAGCGCCTACGAGCAGTACTTC. Amino acids: CASSLMGSAYEQYF.

V usage is TRBV11-2 and J usage is TRBJ2-5, with D possibly matching TRBD2 (6 bases). Trimming left V 1 base short and J 4 bases short, with 10 bases between. In germline, CDR1 is SGHAT, CDR2 FQNNGV. The CDR3 runs 14 residues. CDR3 DNA sequence: TGTGCCAGCAGCTTAGTACCTAGCGCAGAGACCCAGTACTTC. Amino acid sequence: CASSLVPSAETQYF.

This clone has just a few counts. The chain couples TRBV27 to TRBJ1-6, with unresolved D. The germline gives CDR1 MNHEY, CDR2 SMNVEV (reference sequence). This CDR3 has 13 amino acids. V gave up 3 bases and J gave up 8 bases, with 8 bases separating them. This chain's CDR3 is CASSFRTDSPLHF. The DNA of the CDR3 is TGTGCCAGCAGTTTTCGTACGGATTCACCCCTCCACTTT.

The chain combines TRBV9 with TRBJ2-7, with 8 positions matching TRBD2. J lost 2 bases, V lost 3 bases, and 4 bases had no gene match. Germline V gene lookup returns CDR1 SGDLS and CDR2 YYNGEE. CDR3 length equals 14 residues. The DNA for the CDR3 is TGTGCCAGCAGCGCGGTAGCGGGGCCCTACGAGCAGTACTTC. Protein: CASSAVAGPYEQYF.

The rearrangement uses TRBV19 and TRBJ1-5; D might be TRBD1 (5 bases). V was trimmed by 7 bases and J by 0 bases, leaving 19 bases between them. The CDR3 contains 17 residues. CDR1 and CDR2 from the germline V gene are LNHDA and SQIVND (reference sequence). Written as DNA, the CDR3 is TGTGCCAGTAAAACCCGTCTGGGGCAATATAGCAATCAGCCCCAGCATTTT. Protein: CASKTRLGQYSNQPQHF. The full variable domain, completed using reference TRBV19 and TRBJ1-5, is DGGITQSPKYLFRKEGQNVTLSCEQNLNHDAMYWYRQDPGQGLRLIYYSQIVNDFQKGDIAEGYSVSREKKESFPLTVTSAQKNPTAFYLCASKTRLGQYSNQPQHFGDGTRLSIL.

CDR3: CSVRTDIQYF. The DNA for the CDR3 is TGCAGCGTTCGAACGGACATTCAGTACTTC. This chain uses TRBV29-1 with TRBJ2-4; unclear D gene. CDR3 length: 10 residues. The V gene lost 5 bases and the J gene lost 8 bases, with 7 bases spanning the gap. CDR1 is SQVTM, CDR2 ANQGSEA, per germline. The entire variable domain, with the rest obtained from reference TRBV29-1 and TRBJ2-4, is as follows: SAVISQKPSRDICQRGTSLTIQCQVDSQVTMMFWYRQQPGQSLTLIATANQGSEATYESGFVIDKFPISRPNLTFSTLTVSNMSPEDSSIYLCSVRTDIQYFGAGTRLSVL.

This clone was detected only a few times. The chain links TRBV5-1 to TRBJ2-7, with D tentatively TRBD1 (6 bases). Trimming stripped 3 bases from V and 0 bases from J, with 7 bases between. Germline CDR1 and CDR2: SGHRS and YFSETQ. This CDR3 region has 13 residues. CDR3 sequence: CASSWDNSYEQYF. In DNA form, the CDR3 reads TGCGCCAGCAGCTGGGACAACTCCTACGAGCAGTACTTC.

As DNA, the CDR3 is TGTGCCAGCAGCTTAAACAGGGGGCTTGGCAATCAGCCCCAGCATTTT. As protein: CASSLNRGLGNQPQHF. The gene calls are TRBV7-2 and TRBJ1-5; 9 positions agree with TRBD1. Germline lookup yields CDR1 SGHTA and CDR2 FQGNSA. The CDR3 extends over 16 amino acids. The junction had 4 bases not matched to a gene; V was cut back by 2 bases and J by 2 bases.

This clone was found once. The chain is built from TRBV19 and TRBJ1-1; TRBD1 matches at 8 bases. The CDR3 has 15 amino acids. Germline CDR1 LNHDA, CDR2 SQIVND (reference sequence). V was clipped by 2 bases and J by 4 bases; unmatched bases: 6. In nucleotides, the CDR3 is TGTGCCAGTAGTATAACTAGGACAGGGACCACTGAAGCTTTCTTT. Amino acids: CASSITRTGTTEAFF.

This clone was counted a few times. The chain uses TRBV19 and TRBJ1-5, with 10 bases aligning to TRBD1. CDR3 size: 16 residues. The V gene's germline CDR1 is LNHDA and CDR2 SQIVND (reference sequence). V dropped 1 base and J dropped 1; count of bases not matched to a gene: 1. CDR3 sequence (DNA): TGTGCCAGTAGTATAGGGACAGGGGGAAGCAATCAGCCCCAGCATTTT. Translating it yields CASSIGTGGSNQPQHF. The variable domain in full, with the rest retrieved from reference TRBV19 and TRBJ1-5, is DGGITQSPKYLFRKEGQNVTLSCEQNLNHDAMYWYRQDPGQGLRLIYYSQIVNDFQKGDIAEGYSVSREKKESFPLTVTSAQKNPTAFYLCASSIGTGGSNQPQHFGDGTRLSIL.

V gene TRBV6-5 combines with J gene TRBJ1-5, with TRBD1 matching 9 bases. In germline, CDR1 is MNHEY, CDR2 SVGAGI. Unmatched junction bases numbered 5, after V lost 5 bases and J lost 3 bases. This CDR3 is built from 15 residues. This CDR3 is CASSTTGGSNQPQHF. The DNA of the CDR3 is TGTGCCAGCAGTACCACAGGGGGCTCCAATCAGCCCCAGCATTTT.

J is TRBJ1-6 and V is TRBV19, with D perhaps matching TRBD1 (6 bases). Per germline, CDR1 LNHDA and CDR2 SQIVND (reference sequence). This CDR3 has 15 residues. The V and J ends lost 9 bases and 3 bases respectively, with 15 bases between them. CDR3 bases: TGTGCCAGCCGAGAAGGGGGGGGCTATAATTCACCCCTCCACTTT. Its translation: CASREGGGYNSPLHF.

The V gene is TRBV4-1, the J gene TRBJ1-4; D remains ambiguous. Germline assignment: CDR1 MGHRA and CDR2 YSYEKL. This CDR3 region has 14 residues. V was shortened by 0 bases and J by 8 bases, with 10 bases between the two germline ends. The CDR3 coding sequence is TGCGCCAGCAGCCAAGATACTGGGCCCGAAAAACTGTTTTTT. This gives the protein CASSQDTGPEKLFF.

The rearrangement uses TRBV5-6 and TRBJ1-6; 10 bases are shared with TRBD1. From germline, CDR1 is SGHDT and CDR2 YYEEEE. This CDR3 is 16 amino acids long. Trimming cost V 4 bases and J 4 bases; bases outside gene matches: 5. The CDR3 coding sequence is TGTGCCAGCAGCACGGACAGGGGGGGATATAATTCACCCCTCCACTTT. Translating it yields CASSTDRGGYNSPLHF.

The chain recombines TRBV5-1 with TRBJ2-3; D is unresolved. Per the germline V gene, CDR1 is SGHRS and CDR2 is YFSETQ. V was trimmed by 3 bases and J by 4 bases, leaving 6 bases between them. The CDR3 totals 12 residues. The CDR3 nucleotides are TGCGCCAGCAGCTCCTCGTCAGATACGCAGTATTTT. Amino acid sequence: CASSSSSDTQYF. Filled out from reference TRBV5-1 and TRBJ2-3, the complete variable domain reads KAGVTQTPRYLIKTRGQQVTLSCSPISGHRSVSWYQQTPGQGLQFLFEYFSETQRNKGNFPGRFSGRQFSNSRSEMNVSTLELGDSALYLCASSSSSDTQYFGPGTRLTVL.

The chain carries TRBV2 and TRBJ2-4; the match to TRBD2 covers 8 bases. CDR1 is SNHLY, CDR2 FYNNEI, per germline. CDR3 length: 15 amino acids. V lost 9 bases and J lost 1; bases outside the gene matches: 8. The CDR3 reads CASAAGGRAKNIQYF. CDR3 DNA: TGTGCCAGTGCCGCGGGCGGGAGGGCCAAAAACATTCAGTACTTC. The variable domain in full, with the rest retrieved from reference TRBV2 and TRBJ2-4, is EPEVTQTPSHQVTQMGQEVILRCVPISNHLYFYWYRQILGQKVEFLVSFYNNEISEKSEIFDDQFSVERPDGSNFTLKIRSTKLEDSAMYFCASAAGGRAKNIQYFGAGTRLSVL.

This chain connects TRBV7-2 to TRBJ2-7, with TRBD2 as a possible D gene (5 bases). This CDR3 is 13 amino acids long. Looked up from germline, CDR1 is SGHTA and CDR2 is FQGNSA. V was cut by 0 bases and J by 2 bases, with 5 bases left in between. This chain's CDR3 is CASSLARAYEQYF. Written as DNA, the CDR3 is TGTGCCAGCAGCTTAGCGAGGGCCTACGAGCAGTACTTC.